This T cell receptor beta chain originates from a study of T cell responses to AZD1222 COVID-19 vaccine. Trimming took 3 bases from V and 13 from J, leaving 19 bases between them. The CDR3 is 15 amino acids. The germline V gene has CDR1 MNHEY and CDR2 SVGAGI. General study results and limits: Baseline seropositives among AZD1222 recipients totaled only five to seven. Spike was spanned by vaccine-associated CD4 TCRs, with dominance at 160-218 and 743-854.

Libraries were prepared by immunoSEQ multiplex PCR; TCRdb keeps only in-frame clonotypes and omits some of them. The repertoire holds roughly 120,000 clones, with 80% to 85% as singletons. This clone was seen a handful of times. Its specificity is not known. The chain combines TRBV6-5 with TRBJ1-6; D is possibly TRBD1 (5 bases). This clonotype was sampled from an adult in good health. This sample comprised peripheral blood, obtained on day 0 of AZD1222 vaccination. The CDR3 sequence is CASSYSGTSEWPLHF. The CDR3 coding sequence is TGTGCCAGCAGTTATTCCGGGACGTCGGAATGGCCCCTCCACTTT.